The source of this T cell receptor beta chain is a study of blood T cells in healthy people across ages. Collection of ten milliliters of peripheral blood was performed for each donor. V was cut by 8 bases and J by 5 bases, with 13 bases left in between. The CDR3 spans 13 residues. Germline V lookup: CDR1 MNHEY, CDR2 SVGAGI. With a J-beta primer mix and a sample-barcoded 5' primer, a second PCR ran roughly 6 to 11 cycles. Via MiXCR, TCRdb re-called the 5' RACE reads, giving one row per CDR3 protein. In the table there are hundreds of thousands of distinct CDR3 sequences, 56% of which are singletons. The rearrangement joins TRBV6-5 to TRBJ2-1; no firm D call. Sample: blood. The receptor comes from a man aged 40-49 years in good health. CDR3: CASAIMRDNEQFF. The DNA for the CDR3 is TGTGCCAGCGCCATAATGCGAGACAATGAGCAGTTCTTC.